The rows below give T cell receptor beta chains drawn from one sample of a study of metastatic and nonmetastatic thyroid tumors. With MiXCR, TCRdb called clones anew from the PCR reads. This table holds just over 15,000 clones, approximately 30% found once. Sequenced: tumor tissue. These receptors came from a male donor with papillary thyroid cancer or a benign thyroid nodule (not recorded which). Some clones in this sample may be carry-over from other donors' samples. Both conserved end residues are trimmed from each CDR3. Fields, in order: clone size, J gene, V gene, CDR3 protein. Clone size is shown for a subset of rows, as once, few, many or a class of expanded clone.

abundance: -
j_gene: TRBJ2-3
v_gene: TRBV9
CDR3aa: ASSSEWAATSTDTQY

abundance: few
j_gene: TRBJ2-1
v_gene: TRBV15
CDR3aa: ATSRYEGTSGSWQF

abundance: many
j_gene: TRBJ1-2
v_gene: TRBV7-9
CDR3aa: ASSLGPGGHYGYT

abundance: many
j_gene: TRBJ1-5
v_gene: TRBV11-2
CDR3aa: ASSLGGGTQPQH

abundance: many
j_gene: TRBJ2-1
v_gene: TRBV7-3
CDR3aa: ASSLTGGPTQF

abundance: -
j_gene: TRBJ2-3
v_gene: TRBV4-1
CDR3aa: ASSQDNEAFSDTQY

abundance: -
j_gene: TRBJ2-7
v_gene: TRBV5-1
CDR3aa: ASSLVGFARYEQY

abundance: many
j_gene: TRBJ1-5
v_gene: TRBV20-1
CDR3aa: SGAGSGNQPQH

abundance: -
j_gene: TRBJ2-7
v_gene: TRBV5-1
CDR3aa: ASSHTSGAYEQY

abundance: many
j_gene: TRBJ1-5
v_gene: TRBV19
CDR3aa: ASSPTGGGNQPQH

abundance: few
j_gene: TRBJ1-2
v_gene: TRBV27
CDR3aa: ASSPAFGTWKDT

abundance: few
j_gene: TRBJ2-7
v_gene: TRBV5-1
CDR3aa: ASSSGGGVGPYEQY

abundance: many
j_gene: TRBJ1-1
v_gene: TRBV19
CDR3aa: ASSILDGNTEAF

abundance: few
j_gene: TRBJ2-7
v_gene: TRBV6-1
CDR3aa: ASLTKYEQY

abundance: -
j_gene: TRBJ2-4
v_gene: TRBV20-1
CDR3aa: SAWGPLDVNIQY

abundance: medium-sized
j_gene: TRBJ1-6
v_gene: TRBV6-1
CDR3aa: ASSEVTEGSSPLH

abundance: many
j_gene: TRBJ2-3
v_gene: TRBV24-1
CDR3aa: ATSRETGGAWFTDTQY

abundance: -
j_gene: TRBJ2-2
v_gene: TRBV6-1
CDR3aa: ASRSGVYDTGELF

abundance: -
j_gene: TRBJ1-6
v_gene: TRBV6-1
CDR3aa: ASTRTWSNSPLH

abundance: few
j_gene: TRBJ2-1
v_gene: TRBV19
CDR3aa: ASSIGAGPYNEQF

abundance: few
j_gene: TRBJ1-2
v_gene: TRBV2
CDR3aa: ASSEARGHGYT

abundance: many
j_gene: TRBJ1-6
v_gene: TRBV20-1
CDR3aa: SASRAGGGGNSPLH

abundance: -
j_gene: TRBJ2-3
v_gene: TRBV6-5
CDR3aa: ASSYSIGSPDTQY

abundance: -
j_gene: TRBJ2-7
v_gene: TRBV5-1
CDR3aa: ASSPRLRQDSYEQY

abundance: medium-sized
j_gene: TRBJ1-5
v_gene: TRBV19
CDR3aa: ASSSDRITLYSNQPQH

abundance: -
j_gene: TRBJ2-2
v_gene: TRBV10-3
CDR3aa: AISGGGTGELF

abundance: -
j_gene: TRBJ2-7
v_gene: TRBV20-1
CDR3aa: SAWGSLTGEQY

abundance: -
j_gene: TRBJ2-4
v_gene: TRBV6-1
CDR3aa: ASRILTGNIQY

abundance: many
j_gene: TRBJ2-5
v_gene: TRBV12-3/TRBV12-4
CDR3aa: ASSLGTSGGTQY

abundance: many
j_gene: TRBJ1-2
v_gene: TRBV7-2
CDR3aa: ASSGRGEGYGYT

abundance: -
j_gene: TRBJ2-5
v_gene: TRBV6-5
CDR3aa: GSSYPTGTGDQETQY

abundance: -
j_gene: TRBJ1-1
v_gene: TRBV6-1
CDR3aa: ASREKEYTEAF

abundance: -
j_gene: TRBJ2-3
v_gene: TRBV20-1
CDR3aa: SAPLGGNTDTQY

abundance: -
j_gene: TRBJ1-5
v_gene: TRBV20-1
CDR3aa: SASIVAGGRDQPQH

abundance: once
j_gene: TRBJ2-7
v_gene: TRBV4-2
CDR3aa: ASSRGLEQY

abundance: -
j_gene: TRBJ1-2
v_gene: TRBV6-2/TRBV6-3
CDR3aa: ASRLVGYT

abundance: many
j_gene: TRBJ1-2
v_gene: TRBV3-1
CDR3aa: ASSLTLEGYT

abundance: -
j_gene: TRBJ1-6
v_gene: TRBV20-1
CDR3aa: SARGGPGSPLH

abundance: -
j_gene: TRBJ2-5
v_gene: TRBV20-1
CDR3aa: SARVLGGSGSSETQY

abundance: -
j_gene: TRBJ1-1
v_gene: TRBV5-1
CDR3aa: ASNQNGGTTVEAF

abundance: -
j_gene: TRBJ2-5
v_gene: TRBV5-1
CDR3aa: ASSLGQRGTQY

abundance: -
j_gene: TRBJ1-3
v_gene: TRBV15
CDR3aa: ATIRDRSNSGNTIY

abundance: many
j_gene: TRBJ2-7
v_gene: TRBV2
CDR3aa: ATTQGWAYEQY

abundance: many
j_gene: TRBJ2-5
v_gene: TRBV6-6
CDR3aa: ASSYPTGTGDQETQY

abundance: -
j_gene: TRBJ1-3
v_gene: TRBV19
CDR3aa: ASHRGGSAGNTIY

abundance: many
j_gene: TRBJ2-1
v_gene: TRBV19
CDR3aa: ASSRGLADEQF

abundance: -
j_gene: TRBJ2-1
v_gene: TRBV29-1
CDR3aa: IVEGTDHNDQF